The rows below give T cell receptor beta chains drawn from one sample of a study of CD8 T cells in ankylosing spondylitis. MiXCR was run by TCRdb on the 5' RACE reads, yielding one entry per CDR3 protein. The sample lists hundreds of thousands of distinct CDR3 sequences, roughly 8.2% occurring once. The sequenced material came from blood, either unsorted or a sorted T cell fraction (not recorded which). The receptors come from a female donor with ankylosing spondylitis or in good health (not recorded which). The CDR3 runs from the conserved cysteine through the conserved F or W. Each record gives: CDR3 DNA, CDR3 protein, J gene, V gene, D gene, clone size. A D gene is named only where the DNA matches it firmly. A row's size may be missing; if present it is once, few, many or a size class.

cdr3_nt: TGTGCCAGCAACCCCATTTGGGACTTAAACTATGGCTACACCTTC
cdr3_aa: CASNPIWDLNYGYTF
j_call: TRBJ1-2
v_call: TRBV5-6
d_call: -
clone_size: many

cdr3_nt: TGTGCCAGTCACGGAGCAGGAGGCACCTCAGGGCCCCAGCATTTT
cdr3_aa: CASHGAGGTSGPQHF
j_call: TRBJ1-5
v_call: TRBV28
d_call: -
clone_size: many

cdr3_nt: TGTGCCAGCAGCCAGGGAACCGGGAACTCCTACGAGCAGTACTTC
cdr3_aa: CASSQGTGNSYEQYF
j_call: TRBJ2-7
v_call: TRBV3-1
d_call: -
clone_size: many

cdr3_nt: TGTGCCAGCAGTCTATCCGGGACAGGGGGCGCAAACACTGAAGCTTTCTTT
cdr3_aa: CASSLSGTGGANTEAFF
j_call: TRBJ1-1
v_call: TRBV7-9
d_call: TRBD1
clone_size: few

cdr3_nt: TGTGCCATCAGCCCCCGACCGGGGGTGGGGGACTATGGCTACACCTTC
cdr3_aa: CAISPRPGVGDYGYTF
j_call: TRBJ1-2
v_call: TRBV10-3
d_call: -
clone_size: many

cdr3_nt: TGTGCCAGCAGCCTGGGTCGAAATGAGCAGTACTTC
cdr3_aa: CASSLGRNEQYF
j_call: TRBJ2-7
v_call: TRBV5-6
d_call: -
clone_size: many

cdr3_nt: TGCAGTGCTAGAATCCCGGGGAGGGGAGAGACCCAGTACTTC
cdr3_aa: CSARIPGRGETQYF
j_call: TRBJ2-5
v_call: TRBV20-1
d_call: TRBD2
clone_size: -

cdr3_nt: TGCGCCAGCAGCCCATGGACAGGGGTAAACATTCAGTACTTC
cdr3_aa: CASSPWTGVNIQYF
j_call: TRBJ2-4
v_call: TRBV5-1
d_call: TRBD1
clone_size: -

cdr3_nt: TGCAGCGTTGCCGGGCCAGGGGGAGAAAAACTGTTTTTT
cdr3_aa: CSVAGPGGEKLFF
j_call: TRBJ1-4
v_call: TRBV29-1
d_call: TRBD1
clone_size: many

cdr3_nt: TGTGCCACCGCCAGCGGGAGCACCTACAATGAGCAGTTCTTC
cdr3_aa: CATASGSTYNEQFF
j_call: TRBJ2-1
v_call: TRBV24-1
d_call: TRBD2
clone_size: many

cdr3_nt: TGTGCCAGCAGCTTAAGTAAGGGGCCGCAATACGAGCAGTACTTC
cdr3_aa: CASSLSKGPQYEQYF
j_call: TRBJ2-7
v_call: TRBV7-8
d_call: -
clone_size: many

cdr3_nt: TGTGCCAGCAGTTACTCACTCGAGCGGGGGGATACGCAGTATTTT
cdr3_aa: CASSYSLERGDTQYF
j_call: TRBJ2-3
v_call: TRBV6-2/TRBV6-3
d_call: TRBD2
clone_size: many

cdr3_nt: TGCAGTGCTAGAGGCGGACAGGGACCCAATGAAAAACTGTTTTTT
cdr3_aa: CSARGGQGPNEKLFF
j_call: TRBJ1-4
v_call: TRBV20-1
d_call: TRBD1
clone_size: many

cdr3_nt: TGCAGTGCTGCGGGACTCCGGTACTCCTACGAGCAGTACTTC
cdr3_aa: CSAAGLRYSYEQYF
j_call: TRBJ2-7
v_call: TRBV20-1
d_call: -
clone_size: many

cdr3_nt: TGTGCCAGCAGCCCGGGACTTTACACCGGGGAGCTGTTTTTT
cdr3_aa: CASSPGLYTGELFF
j_call: TRBJ2-2
v_call: TRBV7-2
d_call: -
clone_size: many

cdr3_nt: TGCAGTGCTACTCTAGCGGGAGCAGAGACCCAGTACTTC
cdr3_aa: CSATLAGAETQYF
j_call: TRBJ2-5
v_call: TRBV20-1
d_call: TRBD2
clone_size: many

cdr3_nt: TGTGCCAGCAGTTTACTGGGTAGCGGGAGGACAGATACGCAGTATTTT
cdr3_aa: CASSLLGSGRTDTQYF
j_call: TRBJ2-3
v_call: TRBV12-3/TRBV12-4
d_call: TRBD2
clone_size: many

cdr3_nt: TGTGCCAGCAGCTTGGGTCACCCTAGCGTGGATGGCTACACCTTC
cdr3_aa: CASSLGHPSVDGYTF
j_call: TRBJ1-2
v_call: TRBV5-6
d_call: -
clone_size: many

cdr3_nt: TGTGCCAGCAGCGTAGCCAGCGGGAGCCCGGTTGGGGCCAACGTCCTGACTTTC
cdr3_aa: CASSVASGSPVGANVLTF
j_call: TRBJ2-6
v_call: TRBV9
d_call: TRBD2
clone_size: many

cdr3_nt: TGTGCCATCAGTGTCCAAGATACGCAGTATTTT
cdr3_aa: CAISVQDTQYF
j_call: TRBJ2-3
v_call: TRBV10-3
d_call: -
clone_size: many